Each of the 23 T cell receptor beta chains below was sequenced from the same sample in a study of blood T cell repertoires in COVID-19. Profiling relied on immunoSEQ multiplex PCR, and the TCRdb table lists in-frame clones only, not all of them. The data hold some 89,000 clones, with about 86% observed a single time. Sequenced input: peripheral blood. The receptor source for this set is a human donor in a cohort sampled during active COVID-19.

The chain couples TRBV19 to TRBJ2-7; D call uncertain. The germline CDR1 and CDR2 sequences are LNHDA and SQIVND (reference sequence). This CDR3 spans 14 amino acids. Trimming stripped 3 bases from V and 2 bases from J, with 11 bases between. CDR3 in amino acids: CASSMGAAAYEQYF. CDR3 bases: TGTGCCAGTAGTATGGGCGCAGCAGCCTACGAGCAGTACTTC.

This chain links TRBV28 with TRBJ2-4; D might be TRBD1 (6 bases). The CDR3 is 15 residues long. V dropped 8 bases and J dropped 0 bases, with 14 bases sitting between them. Germline CDR1 MDHEN, CDR2 SYDVKM. The DNA of the CDR3 is TGTGCCAGCGGAACAGGGATAATAGCCAAAAACATTCAGTACTTC. Encoded protein: CASGTGIIAKNIQYF.

This chain joins TRBV5-1 and TRBJ2-4; TRBD2 matches 7 bases. This CDR3 region has 12 residues. After removal of 3 bases from V and 9 bases from J, the junction contained 3 bases not matched to a gene. The V gene's germline CDR1 is SGHRS and CDR2 YFSETQ. The CDR3 protein is CASSSERGIQYF. The CDR3 DNA reads TGCGCCAGCAGCTCCGAGCGGGGCATTCAGTACTTC.

The rearrangement joins TRBV4-1 to TRBJ1-5; 7 positions agree with TRBD1. V was clipped by 0 bases and J by 4 bases; unmatched bases: 3. CDR3 length: 15 amino acids. Germline V gives CDR1 MGHRA, CDR2 YSYEKL. The CDR3 DNA sequence: TGCGCCAGCAGCCAAGAAGACAGGGCTAATCAGCCCCAGCATTTT. Translated: CASSQEDRANQPQHF.

The chain joins TRBV4-2 to TRBJ1-2; TRBD1 agrees at 7 bases. The V gene end was trimmed by 4 bases and the J gene end by 1 base; junction bases not matched to a gene: 6. CDR1 is LGHNA and CDR2 is YNFKEQ in the germline V gene. The CDR3 spans 15 residues. This chain's CDR3 is CASSLAQGNNYGYTF. In nucleotides, the CDR3 is TGTGCCAGCAGCCTCGCACAGGGGAATAACTATGGCTACACCTTC.

The V and J genes are TRBV6-5 and TRBJ1-6; 11 nucleotides line up with TRBD1. There are 15 residues in the CDR3. Germline trimming cut 5 bases from V and 7 bases from J; bases unmatched to any gene: 4. The germline gives CDR1 MNHEY, CDR2 SVGAGI. The CDR3 DNA reads TGTGCCAGCAGTACTGGGACAGGGGGAAATTCACCCCTCCACTTT. Its translation: CASSTGTGGNSPLHF.

The gene calls are TRBV9 and TRBJ2-7, with 8 bases matching TRBD2. Trimming removed 4 bases from V and 0 bases from J; junction bases left unmatched: 3. CDR1 and CDR2 (germline): SGDLS, YYNGEE. The CDR3 consists of 14 residues. This chain's CDR3 is CASSHTSGSYEQYF. The CDR3 DNA is TGTGCCAGCAGCCATACTAGCGGCTCCTACGAGCAGTACTTC. Combining the CDR3 with reference TRBV9 and TRBJ2-7 gives the whole variable domain DSGVTQTPKHLITATGQRVTLRCSPRSGDLSVYWYQQSLDQGLQFLIQYYNGEERAKGNILERFSAQQFPDLHSELNLSSLELGDSALYFCASSHTSGSYEQYFGPGTRLTVT.

The gene calls are TRBV7-8 and TRBJ2-7, with 12 bases lining up with TRBD2. J lost 0 bases, V lost 2 bases, and 2 bases had no gene match. The V gene's germline CDR1 is SGHVS and CDR2 FQNEAQ. The CDR3 runs to 16 residues. The CDR3: CASSLQTSGGSYEQYF. DNA for the CDR3: TGTGCCAGCAGCTTACAGACTAGCGGGGGCTCCTACGAGCAGTACTTC.

This chain links TRBV4-3 with TRBJ2-1, with D possibly TRBD2 on 6 matching bases. Germline V gene lookup returns CDR1 LGHNA and CDR2 YSLEER. The V end was cut by 0 bases, the J end by 7 bases, with 13 bases between. The CDR3 is 15 amino acids. The CDR3 sequence: CASSQDGRLGNEQFF. As DNA, the CDR3 is TGCGCCAGCAGCCAAGACGGGAGATTGGGGAATGAGCAGTTCTTC.

The chain uses TRBV7-2 and TRBJ2-5, with D perhaps matching TRBD2 (6 bases). V was pared by 1 base and J by 5 bases, with 11 bases between. The CDR3 loop spans 14 amino acids. CDR1 is SGHTA and CDR2 is FQGNSA in the germline V gene. CDR3 protein: CASSLGRAYETQYF. CDR3 DNA: TGTGCCAGCAGCTTAGGGAGGGCCTATGAGACCCAGTACTTC.

This sequence joins TRBV7-9 and TRBJ1-3; possibly TRBD1 for D (5 bases). Germline CDR1 is SEHNR and CDR2 is FQNEAQ (reference sequence). This CDR3 is built from 17 residues. V gave up 5 bases and J gave up 0 bases, with 17 bases separating them. CDR3 sequence reads: CASSPPRGEGSGNTIYF. In DNA, the CDR3 is TGTGCCAGCAGCCCCCCCCGAGGGGAGGGCTCTGGAAACACCATATATTTT.

J is TRBJ2-3 and V is TRBV7-2; 10 nucleotides match TRBD2. The ends lost 0 bases at V and 3 bases at J; junction bases unmatched: 3. Germline V gives CDR1 SGHTA, CDR2 FQGNSA. The CDR3 length is 16 residues. This CDR3 reads CASSLAAGGPTDTQYF. CDR3 bases: TGTGCCAGCAGCTTAGCAGCGGGAGGGCCGACAGATACGCAGTATTTT.

The rearrangement joins TRBV4-3 to TRBJ2-5, with D possibly matching TRBD1 (6 bases). V was clipped by 1 base and J by 5 bases, with 8 bases between them. Germline CDR1 and CDR2: LGHNA and YSLEER. The CDR3 has 13 residues. DNA of the CDR3: TGCGCCAGCAGCCAAGGCCAGGGGGAGACCCAGTACTTC. Protein sequence: CASSQGQGETQYF.

J is TRBJ1-1 and V is TRBV2, with a weak D call TRBD1 (5 bases). This CDR3 spans 14 amino acids. Trimming stripped 2 bases from V and 5 bases from J, with 12 bases between. The germline V gene encodes CDR1 SNHLY and CDR2 FYNNEI. CDR3 residues: CASSEQGSKTEAFF. In DNA, the CDR3 is TGTGCCAGCAGTGAACAGGGTAGCAAGACTGAAGCTTTCTTT.

The chain joins TRBV19 to TRBJ1-6; TRBD1 matches at 8 bases. The junction had 7 bases not matched to a gene; V was cut back by 6 bases and J by 9 bases. Germline values: CDR1 LNHDA, CDR2 SQIVND (reference sequence). CDR3 length equals 14 residues. DNA of the CDR3: TGTGCCAGTAGACCGGACAGGGTACGTTCACCCCTCCACTTT. Translating it yields CASRPDRVRSPLHF.

The rearrangement links TRBV7-9 to TRBJ2-2, with 9 bases fitting TRBD1. Germline CDR1 reads SEHNR; CDR2 reads FQNEAQ (reference sequence). Trimming removed 2 bases from V and 6 bases from J; junction bases left unmatched: 4. CDR3 length: 15 amino acids. The CDR3 region has the DNA TGTGCCAGCAGCTTAAACAGGGGGCTATCCGGGGAGCTGTTTTTT. This sequence encodes CASSLNRGLSGELFF. The entire variable domain, with the rest obtained from reference TRBV7-9 and TRBJ2-2, is as follows: DTGVSQNPRHKITKRGQNVTFRCDPISEHNRLYWYRQTLGQGPEFLTYFQNEAQLEKSRLLSDRFSAERPKGSFSTLEIQRTEQGDSAMYLCASSLNRGLSGELFFGEGSRLTVL.

This chain connects TRBV14 to TRBJ2-5, with 8 bases fitting TRBD1. The CDR3 has 15 residues. Germline-derived CDR1 and CDR2 are SGHDN and FVKESK. The J segment lost 2 bases and the V segment lost 1 base, leaving 3 bases of the junction unmatched. The CDR3 sequence: CASSQGQGLQETQYF. The CDR3 bases are TGTGCCAGCAGCCAAGGACAGGGGCTACAAGAGACCCAGTACTTC.

The chain carries TRBV7-9 and TRBJ2-3; D might be TRBD1 (6 bases). Trimming removed 5 bases at V and 0 bases at J, with 9 bases between. Germline CDR1 and CDR2: SEHNR and FQNEAQ (reference sequence). This CDR3 spans 14 amino acids. CDR3 protein: CASSPDRSTDTQYF. The CDR3 region has the DNA TGTGCCAGCAGCCCGGACAGAAGCACAGATACGCAGTATTTT.

V usage is TRBV15 and J usage is TRBJ2-7, with 11 bases that match TRBD1. Unmatched junction bases numbered 9, after V lost 1 base and J lost 4 bases. CDR3 length: 17 amino acids. Germline CDR1 reads LNHNV; CDR2 reads YYDKDF (reference sequence). CDR3 in DNA: TGTGCCACCAGCAGAGGGTCCCGGGACAGGGGGAGATACGAGCAGTACTTC. It translates to CATSRGSRDRGRYEQYF.

The rearrangement links TRBV9 to TRBJ1-1; no definite D call. The germline CDR1 and CDR2 sequences are SGDLS and YYNGEE. Trimming cost V 5 bases and J 7 bases, with 12 bases left between them. This CDR3 spans 12 amino acids. The CDR3 sequence: CASRSIHSEAFF. CDR3 nucleotide sequence: TGTGCCAGCAGGTCAATCCACAGTGAAGCTTTCTTT.

This chain uses TRBV7-8 with TRBJ1-1; D is uncertain. V shed 2 bases and J shed 4 bases, with 14 bases lying between them. CDR3 length equals 15 residues. From germline, CDR1 is SGHVS and CDR2 FQNEAQ. In nucleotides, the CDR3 is TGTGCCAGCAGCTTATATGAGGGTAGGACCACTGAAGCTTTCTTT. Translation: CASSLYEGRTTEAFF.

The V and J genes are TRBV7-2 and TRBJ2-2; D possibly corresponds to TRBD1 (6 bases). The CDR3 contains 16 residues. Trimming shortened V by 1 base and J by 6 bases, and 15 bases separated the two germline ends. Per the germline V gene, CDR1 is SGHTA and CDR2 is FQGNSA. CDR3 nucleotide sequence: TGTGCCAGCAGCTTAGTTAGACAGGTGACGGCCGGGGAGCTGTTTTTT. Its protein is CASSLVRQVTAGELFF.

The V gene is TRBV11-3, the J gene TRBJ2-2; 9 positions match TRBD2. This CDR3 region has 13 residues. CDR1 and CDR2 from the germline V gene are SGHNT and YENEEA. Trimming removed 5 bases from V and 7 bases from J; junction bases left unmatched: 2. The CDR3 region is CASSRTSVGELFF. In nucleotides, the CDR3 is TGTGCCAGCAGCAGGACTAGCGTCGGGGAGCTGTTTTTT.